The 2 T cell receptor beta chains reported below all come from one sample, sequenced in a study of OX40 agonist ivuxolimab in advanced cancers. Assay used: immunoSEQ multiplex PCR; TCRdb lists only in-frame clones, some missing. This table holds 46,000 or so clones, 80% to 90% found once. Sequencing was performed on CD4+ or CD8+ T cells sorted from blood, taken in a trial of the OX40 agonist ivuxolimab. These receptors were collected from an adult with an advanced solid tumor such as melanoma, head and neck, liver or kidney cancer.

V gene TRBV11-1 combines with J gene TRBJ1-2, with TRBD1 matching 8 bases. J gave up 2 bases and V 3 bases, and 2 bases lay outside the gene matches. This CDR3 comprises 14 residues. Germline V gives CDR1 SGHAT, CDR2 FQDESV (reference sequence). Here the CDR3 DNA reads TGTGCCAGCAGCTTTACAGGGGGGAACTATGGCTACACCTTC. Translating gives CASSFTGGNYGYTF. Filled out from reference TRBV11-1 and TRBJ1-2, the complete variable domain reads EAEVAQSPRYKITEKSQAVAFWCDPISGHATLYWYRQILGQGPELLVQFQDESVVDDSQLPKDRFSAERLKGVDSTLKIQPAELGDSAMYLCASSFTGGNYGYTFGSGTRLTVV.

V usage is TRBV6-6 and J usage is TRBJ1-5; the D is unclear. The CDR3 sequence is 13 residues long. Looked up from germline, CDR1 is MNHNY and CDR2 is SVGAGI (reference sequence). Between the trimmed V and J ends, which lost 6 bases and 7 bases, there was a span of 13 bases. CDR3 nucleotides: TGTGCCAGCAGCCAGAACGAGAAACAGCCCCAGCATTTT. Its translation is CASSQNEKQPQHF.